A single sample is the source of the 5 T cell receptor beta chains below, sequenced in a study of CD8+ T cells in alopecia areata. cDNA prepared by RNA extraction and subsequent reverse transcription served as the template for sequencing. TCRdb's table, derived via immunoSEQ multiplex PCR, lists solely in-frame clones and lacks some. The sample yields around 200,000 clones, more than 55% seen once. Treatment defined: oral pan-JAK inhibitor, 5-10 mg twice daily. Sequenced here: CD4+ T cells sorted from blood, sampled at week 4, from a patient treated with tofacitinib. The receptor set was obtained from a human donor with alopecia areata.

The V and J genes are TRBV4-1 and TRBJ2-7; TRBD2 matches at 11 bases. Per germline, CDR1 MGHRA and CDR2 YSYEKL. The CDR3 contains 17 residues. V lost 4 bases, J lost 0 bases, and 8 bases stayed unmatched. The chain's CDR3 is CASSPGTSGTLSYEQYF. CDR3 bases: TGCGCCAGCAGCCCCGGGACTAGCGGAACCCTCTCCTACGAGCAGTACTTC.

J is TRBJ1-2 and V is TRBV30, with D tentatively TRBD1 (5 bases). The CDR3 is made up of 12 amino acids. Trimming cost V 4 bases and J 0 bases, with 6 bases left between them. Germline CDR1 and CDR2: GTSNPN and SVGIG (reference sequence). The DNA for the CDR3 is TGTGCCTGGACAGGGACTAACTATGGCTACACCTTC. This gives the protein CAWTGTNYGYTF.

The rearrangement links TRBV29-1 to TRBJ2-5; 14 nucleotides match TRBD2. Trimming cost V 3 bases and J 5 bases; bases outside gene matches: 5. Per germline, CDR1 SQVTM and CDR2 ANQGSEA. This CDR3 is 15 amino acids long. Here the CDR3 DNA reads TGCAGCGTTGACCCGACTAGCGGGAGGGGGGAGACCCAGTACTTC. Its protein product is CSVDPTSGRGETQYF.

The CDR3 nucleotides are TGTGCCTGGAGTAACCTGGGACGGATAAATGAAAAACTGTTTTTT. Its translation is CAWSNLGRINEKLFF. The genes are TRBV30 and TRBJ1-4; D possibly corresponds to TRBD1 (5 bases). CDR3 length: 15 amino acids. Trimming pared 2 bases from V and 5 bases from J, leaving 15 bases between. Germline lookup yields CDR1 GTSNPN and CDR2 SVGIG (reference sequence).

This rearrangement joins TRBV2 to TRBJ1-2; unclear D gene. Germline V gene sequence: CDR1 SNHLY, CDR2 FYNNEI. Trimming pared 6 bases from V and 2 bases from J, leaving 4 bases between. The length of the CDR3 is 11 residues. The CDR3 loop is CASRENYGYTF. The DNA for the CDR3 is TGTGCCAGCAGGGAAAACTATGGCTACACCTTC.